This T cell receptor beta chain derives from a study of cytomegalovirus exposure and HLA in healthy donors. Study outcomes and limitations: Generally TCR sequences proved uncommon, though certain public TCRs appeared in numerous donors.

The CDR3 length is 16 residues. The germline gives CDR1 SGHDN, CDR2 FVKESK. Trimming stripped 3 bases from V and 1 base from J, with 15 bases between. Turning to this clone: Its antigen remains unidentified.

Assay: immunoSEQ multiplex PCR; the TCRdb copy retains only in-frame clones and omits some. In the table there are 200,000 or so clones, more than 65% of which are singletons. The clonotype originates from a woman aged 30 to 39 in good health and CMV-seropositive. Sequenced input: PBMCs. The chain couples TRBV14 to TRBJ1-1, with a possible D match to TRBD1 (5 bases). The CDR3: CASSQMSGLKNTEAFF. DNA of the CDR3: TGTGCCAGCAGCCAGATGTCGGGACTTAAGAACACTGAAGCTTTCTTT.